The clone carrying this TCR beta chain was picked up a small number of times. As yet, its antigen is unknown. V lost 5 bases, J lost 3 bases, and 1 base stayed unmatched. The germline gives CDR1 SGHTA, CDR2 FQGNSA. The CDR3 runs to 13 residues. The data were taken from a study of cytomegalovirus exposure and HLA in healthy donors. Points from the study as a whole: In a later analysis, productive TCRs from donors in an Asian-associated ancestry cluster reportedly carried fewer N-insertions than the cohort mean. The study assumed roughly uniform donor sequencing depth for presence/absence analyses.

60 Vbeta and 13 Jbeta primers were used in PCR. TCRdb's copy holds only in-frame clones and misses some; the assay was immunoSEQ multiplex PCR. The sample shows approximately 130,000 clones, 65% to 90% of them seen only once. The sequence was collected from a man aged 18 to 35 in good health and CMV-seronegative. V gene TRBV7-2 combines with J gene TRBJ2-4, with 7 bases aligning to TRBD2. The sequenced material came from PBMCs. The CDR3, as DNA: TGTGCCAGCAGCCCTAGCGGCAAAAACATTCAGTACTTC. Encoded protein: CASSPSGKNIQYF.